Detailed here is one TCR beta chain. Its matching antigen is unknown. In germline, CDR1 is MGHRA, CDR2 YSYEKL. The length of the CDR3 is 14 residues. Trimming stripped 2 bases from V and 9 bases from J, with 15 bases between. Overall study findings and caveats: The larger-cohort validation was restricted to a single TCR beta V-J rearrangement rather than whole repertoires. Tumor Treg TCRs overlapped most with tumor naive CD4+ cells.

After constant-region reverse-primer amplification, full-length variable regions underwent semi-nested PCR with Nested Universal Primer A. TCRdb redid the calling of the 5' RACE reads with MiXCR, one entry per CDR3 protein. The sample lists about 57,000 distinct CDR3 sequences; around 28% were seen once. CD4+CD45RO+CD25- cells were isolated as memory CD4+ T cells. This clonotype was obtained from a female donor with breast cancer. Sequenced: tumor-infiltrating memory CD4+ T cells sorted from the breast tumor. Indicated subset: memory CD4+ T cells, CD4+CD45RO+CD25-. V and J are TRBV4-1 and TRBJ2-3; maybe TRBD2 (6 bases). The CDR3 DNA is TGCGCCAGCAGCCAACAGATGGGGGGAGAGACGCAGTATTTT. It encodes CASSQQMGGETQYF.